The sequence of this T cell receptor beta chain was determined in a study of blood T cell repertoires in COVID-19. Overall study context: Whether acute or convalescent, the COVID-19 samples came from the United States, Italy and Spain.

The data were produced by immunoSEQ multiplex PCR, yet TCRdb's version contains in-frame clones alone and is incomplete. This table has around 620,000 clones, around 89% appearing once. Sequenced input: peripheral blood. This TCR was sampled from a woman aged 18-29 years with acute or convalescent COVID-19.

Here the CDR3 reads CASNHLTGSEQYF. CDR3 DNA: TGTGCCAGCAATCACCTGACAGGCTCCGAGCAGTACTTC. The J gene is TRBJ2-7, the V gene TRBV2; D is perhaps TRBD1 (6 bases). Trimming removed 7 bases at V and 6 bases at J, with 16 bases between. The CDR3 consists of 13 residues. Germline V gene data show CDR1 as SNHLY and CDR2 as FYNNEI.